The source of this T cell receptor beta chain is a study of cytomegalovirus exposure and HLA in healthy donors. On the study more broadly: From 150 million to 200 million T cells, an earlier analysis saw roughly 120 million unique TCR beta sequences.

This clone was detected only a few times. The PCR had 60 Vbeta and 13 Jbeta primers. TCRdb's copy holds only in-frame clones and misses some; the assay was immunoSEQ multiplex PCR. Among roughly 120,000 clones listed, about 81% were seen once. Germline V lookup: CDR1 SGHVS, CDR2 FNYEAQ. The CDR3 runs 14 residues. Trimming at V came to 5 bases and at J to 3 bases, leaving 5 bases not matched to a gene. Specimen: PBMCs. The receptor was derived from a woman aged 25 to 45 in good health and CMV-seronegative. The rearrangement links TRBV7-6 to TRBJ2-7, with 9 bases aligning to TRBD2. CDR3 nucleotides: TGTGCCAGCAGCCAACTAGCGGGTAACTACGAGCAGTACTTC. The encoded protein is CASSQLAGNYEQYF. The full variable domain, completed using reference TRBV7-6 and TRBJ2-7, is GAGVSQSPRYKVTKRGQDVALRCDPISGHVSLYWYRQALGQGPEFLTYFNYEAQQDKSGLPNDRFSAERPEGSISTLTIQRTEQRDSAMYRCASSQLAGNYEQYFGPGTRLTVT.